These 8 T cell receptor beta chains were all obtained from the same sample, sequenced in a study of T cell responses to AZD1222 COVID-19 vaccine. Measured with immunoSEQ multiplex PCR; TCRdb has only the in-frame clones, and not every one. The sample has around 99,000 clones, 91% seen once; the top ten hold less than 9.5%. Sequenced here: peripheral blood, sampled on day 0 of AZD1222 vaccination. These TCRs come from an adult in good health.

The chain is built from TRBV2 and TRBJ2-3; the match to TRBD1 covers 9 bases. Per the germline V gene, CDR1 is SNHLY and CDR2 is FYNNEI. The CDR3 is made up of 13 amino acids. J was trimmed by 4 bases and V by 6 bases; bases with no gene match: 2. CDR3 coding DNA: TGTGCCAGCAGGGGACAGGGTCCAGATACGCAGTATTTT. Protein product: CASRGQGPDTQYF.

The rearrangement uses TRBV27 and TRBJ2-7; D gene uncertain. The V end lost 0 bases, the J end lost 1 base, and 13 bases lay between the germline ends. CDR3 length: 16 amino acids. The germline gives CDR1 MNHEY, CDR2 SMNVEV (reference sequence). Here the CDR3 DNA reads TGTGCCAGCAGTTTATCTCTAGGGTATCGTTCCTACGAGCAGTACTTC. It encodes CASSLSLGYRSYEQYF.

V and J are TRBV7-2 and TRBJ2-7; 9 bases map to TRBD1. CDR1 is SGHTA, CDR2 FQGNSA, per germline. The CDR3 totals 17 residues. V gave up 5 bases and J gave up 0 bases; unmatched junction bases: 11. CDR3 residues: CASSPPRRDRDSYEQYF. The CDR3 DNA reads as TGTGCCAGCAGCCCTCCTCGGAGGGACAGGGACTCCTACGAGCAGTACTTC.

This clone was detected a few times. This chain links TRBV6-2 or TRBV6-3 with TRBJ2-1; D perhaps matches TRBD2 (5 bases). The CDR3 has 12 residues. Trimming removed 4 bases from V and 12 bases from J, with 13 bases in between. Germline values: CDR1 MNHEY, CDR2 SVGEGT. CDR3 residues: CASSFRLSRQFF. The CDR3 bases are TGTGCCAGCAGTTTTCGACTATCAAGGCAGTTCTTC.

This chain uses TRBV7-8 with TRBJ2-5, with 9 nucleotides matching TRBD1. Unmatched junction bases numbered 5, after V lost 4 bases and J lost 5 bases. The CDR3 has 14 amino acids. Germline V gene data show CDR1 as SGHVS and CDR2 as FQNEAQ. This CDR3 reads CASSSGTGRETQYF. The CDR3 DNA sequence: TGTGCCAGCAGCTCTGGGACAGGGCGGGAGACCCAGTACTTC.

The CDR3 DNA reads TGTGCCAGCAGTCACCAGAGGACAACCGATAATTCACCCCTCCACTTT. Residues: CASSHQRTTDNSPLHF. The V call is TRBV27, the J call TRBJ1-6, with D possibly TRBD1 on 5 matching bases. Per germline, CDR1 MNHEY and CDR2 SMNVEV (reference sequence). The CDR3 extends over 16 amino acids. Trimming took off 5 bases at V and 5 bases at J, with 16 bases between the two ends.

CDR3 loop: CASSDPGTSDTQYF. The CDR3 DNA follows: TGTGCCAGCAGCGATCCCGGGACTTCGGATACGCAGTATTTT. J is TRBJ2-3 and V is TRBV5-6; a possible D gene is TRBD2 (6 bases). The CDR3 spans 14 residues. Looked up from germline, CDR1 is SGHDT and CDR2 is YYEEEE. The V end was cut by 4 bases, the J end by 6 bases, with 15 bases between.

The chain has TRBV7-9 and TRBJ1-2, with a possible D match to TRBD1 (6 bases). The CDR3 extends over 15 amino acids. The germline V gene has CDR1 SEHNR and CDR2 FQNEAQ (reference sequence). V lost 5 bases and J 4 bases, leaving 17 bases between the germline ends. The CDR3 loop reads CASSDTGASVYGYTF. Here the CDR3 DNA reads TGTGCCAGCAGCGACACGGGGGCTTCGGTCTATGGCTACACCTTC.